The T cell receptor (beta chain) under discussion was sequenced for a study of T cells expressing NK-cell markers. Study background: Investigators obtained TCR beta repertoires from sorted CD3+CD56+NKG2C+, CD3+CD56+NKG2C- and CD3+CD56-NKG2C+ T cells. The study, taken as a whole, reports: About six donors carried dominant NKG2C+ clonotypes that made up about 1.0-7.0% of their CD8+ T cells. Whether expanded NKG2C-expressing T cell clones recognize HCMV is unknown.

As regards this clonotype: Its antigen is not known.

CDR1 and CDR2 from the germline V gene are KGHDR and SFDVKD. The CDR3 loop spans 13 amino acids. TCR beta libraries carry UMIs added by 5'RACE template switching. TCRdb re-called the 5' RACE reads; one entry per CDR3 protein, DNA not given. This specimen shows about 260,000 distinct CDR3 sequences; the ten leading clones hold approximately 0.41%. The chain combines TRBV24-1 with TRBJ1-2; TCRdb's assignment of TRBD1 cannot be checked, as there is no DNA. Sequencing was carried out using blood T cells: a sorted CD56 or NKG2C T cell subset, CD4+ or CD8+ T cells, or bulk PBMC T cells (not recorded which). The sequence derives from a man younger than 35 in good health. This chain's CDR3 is CATSDRGTYGYTF.